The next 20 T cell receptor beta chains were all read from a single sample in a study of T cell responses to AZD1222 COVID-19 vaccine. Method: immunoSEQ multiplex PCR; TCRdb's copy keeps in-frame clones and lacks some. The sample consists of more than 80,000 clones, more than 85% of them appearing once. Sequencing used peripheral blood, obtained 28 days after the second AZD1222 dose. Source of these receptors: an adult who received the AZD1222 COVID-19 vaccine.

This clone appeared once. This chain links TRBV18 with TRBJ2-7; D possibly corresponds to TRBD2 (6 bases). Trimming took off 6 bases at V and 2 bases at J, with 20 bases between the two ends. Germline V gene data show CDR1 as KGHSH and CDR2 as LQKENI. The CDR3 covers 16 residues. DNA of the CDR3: TGTGCCAGCTCCCCATCCCGCTCGGGAGTAGCCTACGAGCAGTACTTC. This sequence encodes CASSPSRSGVAYEQYF.

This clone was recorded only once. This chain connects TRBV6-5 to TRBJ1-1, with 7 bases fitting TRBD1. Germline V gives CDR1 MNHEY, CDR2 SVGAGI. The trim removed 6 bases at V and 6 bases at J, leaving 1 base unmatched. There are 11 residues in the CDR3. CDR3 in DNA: TGTGCCAGCAGCCAGGGGGCTGAAGCTTTCTTT. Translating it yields CASSQGAEAFF.

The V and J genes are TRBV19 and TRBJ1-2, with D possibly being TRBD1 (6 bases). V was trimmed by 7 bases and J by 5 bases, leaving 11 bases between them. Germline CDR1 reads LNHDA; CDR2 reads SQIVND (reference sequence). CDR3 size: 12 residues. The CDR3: CASTRTEYGYTF. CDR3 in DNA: TGTGCCAGTACCCGGACAGAGTATGGCTACACCTTC.

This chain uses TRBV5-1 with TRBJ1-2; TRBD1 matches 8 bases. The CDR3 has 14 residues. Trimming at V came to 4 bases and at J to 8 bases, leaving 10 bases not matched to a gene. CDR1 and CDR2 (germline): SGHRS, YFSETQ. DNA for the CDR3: TGCGCCAGCAGCCCCTTAGACAGGGGAGGCGGCTACACCTTC. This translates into CASSPLDRGGGYTF.

The CDR3 reads CASSLLGRYTGELFF. The CDR3 coding sequence is TGTGCCAGCAGCTTACTGGGGAGGTACACCGGGGAGCTGTTTTTT. J is TRBJ2-2 and V is TRBV7-2; D perhaps matches TRBD2 (6 bases). CDR1 SGHTA and CDR2 FQGNSA come from the germline V gene. This CDR3 contains 15 residues. With 2 bases removed from V and 3 bases from J, the gap between germline ends came to 10 bases.

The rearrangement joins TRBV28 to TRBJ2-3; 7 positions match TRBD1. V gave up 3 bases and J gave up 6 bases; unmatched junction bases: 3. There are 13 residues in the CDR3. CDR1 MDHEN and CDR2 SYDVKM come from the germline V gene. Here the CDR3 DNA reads TGTGCCAGCAGTTTCTCAGGGGGTGATACGCAGTATTTT. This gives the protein CASSFSGGDTQYF.

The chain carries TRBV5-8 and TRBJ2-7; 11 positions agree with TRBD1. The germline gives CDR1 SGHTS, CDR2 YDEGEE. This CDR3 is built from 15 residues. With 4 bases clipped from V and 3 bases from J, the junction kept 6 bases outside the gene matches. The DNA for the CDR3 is TGTGCCAGCAGCAAACGGACAGGGGGCGTCTACGAGCAGTACTTC. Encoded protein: CASSKRTGGVYEQYF.

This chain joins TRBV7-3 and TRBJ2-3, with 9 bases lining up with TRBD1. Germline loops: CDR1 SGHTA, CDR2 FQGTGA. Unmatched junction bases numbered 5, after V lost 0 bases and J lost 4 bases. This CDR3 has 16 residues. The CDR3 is CASSLTRQGGADTQYF. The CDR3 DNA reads TGTGCCAGCAGCTTAACAAGACAGGGGGGAGCAGATACGCAGTATTTT.

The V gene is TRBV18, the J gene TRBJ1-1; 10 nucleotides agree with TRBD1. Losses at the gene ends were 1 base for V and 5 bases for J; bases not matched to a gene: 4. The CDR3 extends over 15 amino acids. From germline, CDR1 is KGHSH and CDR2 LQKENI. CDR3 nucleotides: TGTGCCAGCTCACCACTGGACAGGGGGGAAACTGAAGCTTTCTTT. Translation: CASSPLDRGETEAFF.

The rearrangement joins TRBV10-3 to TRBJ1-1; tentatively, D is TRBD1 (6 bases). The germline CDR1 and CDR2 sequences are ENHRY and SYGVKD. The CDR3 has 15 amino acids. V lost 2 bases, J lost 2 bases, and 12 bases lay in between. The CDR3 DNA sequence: TGTGCCATCAGTGAGACATCGGACAGAAACACTGAAGCTTTCTTT. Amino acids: CAISETSDRNTEAFF.

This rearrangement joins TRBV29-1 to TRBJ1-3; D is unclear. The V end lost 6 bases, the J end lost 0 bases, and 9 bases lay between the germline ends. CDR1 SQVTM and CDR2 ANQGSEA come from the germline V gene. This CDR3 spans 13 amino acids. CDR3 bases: TGCAGCGTCGAGGTGGGCTCTGGAAACACCATATATTTT. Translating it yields CSVEVGSGNTIYF.

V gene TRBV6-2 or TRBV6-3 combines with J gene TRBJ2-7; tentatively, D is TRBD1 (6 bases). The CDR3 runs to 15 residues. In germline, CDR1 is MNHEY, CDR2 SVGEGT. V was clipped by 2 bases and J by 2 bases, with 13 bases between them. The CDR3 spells CASSYKRTETYEQYF. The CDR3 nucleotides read TGTGCCAGCAGTTACAAGAGGACAGAAACCTACGAGCAGTACTTC.

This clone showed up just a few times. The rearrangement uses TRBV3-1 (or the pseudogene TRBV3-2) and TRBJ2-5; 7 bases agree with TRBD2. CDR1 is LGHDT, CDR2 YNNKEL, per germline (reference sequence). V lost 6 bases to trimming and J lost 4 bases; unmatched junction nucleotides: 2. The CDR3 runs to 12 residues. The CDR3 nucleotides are TGTGCCAGCAGTCCGGGGGGAGAGACCCAGTACTTC. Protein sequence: CASSPGGETQYF.

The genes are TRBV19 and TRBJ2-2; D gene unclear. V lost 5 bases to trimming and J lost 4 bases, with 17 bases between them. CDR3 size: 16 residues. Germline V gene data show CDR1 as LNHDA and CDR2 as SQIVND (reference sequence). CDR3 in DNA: TGTGCCAGTAGTGTGGGATTCTCAGGATTCACCGGGGAGCTGTTTTTT. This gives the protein CASSVGFSGFTGELFF.

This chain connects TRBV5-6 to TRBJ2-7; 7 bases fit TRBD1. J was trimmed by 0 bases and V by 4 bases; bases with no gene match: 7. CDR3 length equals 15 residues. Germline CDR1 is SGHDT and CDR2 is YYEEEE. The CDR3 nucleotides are TGTGCCAGCAGCGCCGGGACAGCGGCCTCCTACGAGCAGTACTTC. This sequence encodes CASSAGTAASYEQYF.

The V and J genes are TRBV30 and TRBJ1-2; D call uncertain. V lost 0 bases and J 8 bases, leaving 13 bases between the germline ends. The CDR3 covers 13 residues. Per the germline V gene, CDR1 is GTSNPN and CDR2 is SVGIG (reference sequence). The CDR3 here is CAWSVRPERGYTF. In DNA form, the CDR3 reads TGTGCCTGGAGTGTAAGACCTGAGAGGGGCTACACCTTC. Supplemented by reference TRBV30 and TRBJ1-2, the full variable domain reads SQTIHQWPATLVQPVGSPLSLECTVEGTSNPNLYWYRQAAGRGLQLLFYSVGIGQISSEVPQNLSASRPQDRQFILSSKKLLLSDSGFYLCAWSVRPERGYTFGSGTRLTVV.

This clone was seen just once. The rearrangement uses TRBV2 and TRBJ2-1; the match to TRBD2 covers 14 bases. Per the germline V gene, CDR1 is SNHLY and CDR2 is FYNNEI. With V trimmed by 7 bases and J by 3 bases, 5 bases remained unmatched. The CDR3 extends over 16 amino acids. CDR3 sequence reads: CASTRTSGGRYNEQFF. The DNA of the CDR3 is TGTGCCAGCACCAGGACTAGCGGGGGGCGCTACAATGAGCAGTTCTTC.

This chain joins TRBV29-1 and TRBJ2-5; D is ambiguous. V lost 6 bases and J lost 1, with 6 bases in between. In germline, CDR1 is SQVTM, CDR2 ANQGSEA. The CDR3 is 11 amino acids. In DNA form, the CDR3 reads TGCAGCGTCCCTTCCCAAGAGACCCAGTACTTC. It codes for CSVPSQETQYF.

The CDR3 nucleotides read TGTGCCAGCAGCCGCAACGTTAGAGGGACAGGGAATTCACCCCTCCACTTT. Translating gives CASSRNVRGTGNSPLHF. The chain carries TRBV5-4 and TRBJ1-6; 9 bases line up with TRBD1. V shed 4 bases, J shed 7 bases, and the junction held 12 bases outside the gene matches. Germline lookup yields CDR1 SGHNT and CDR2 YYREEE (reference sequence). The CDR3 covers 17 residues.

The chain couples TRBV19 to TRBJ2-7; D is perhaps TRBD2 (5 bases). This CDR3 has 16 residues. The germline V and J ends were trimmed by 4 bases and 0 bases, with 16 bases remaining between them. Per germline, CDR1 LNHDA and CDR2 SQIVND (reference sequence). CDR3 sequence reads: CASSTGTRGPSYEQYF. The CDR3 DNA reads TGTGCCAGTAGTACAGGAACCAGAGGGCCCTCCTACGAGCAGTACTTC.